The rows below give T cell receptor beta chains drawn from one sample of a study of blood T cell repertoires in COVID-19. Sequencing used immunoSEQ multiplex PCR; TCRdb keeps in-frame clones, though not all of them. The data contain some 65,000 clones, roughly 68% of them seen just once; the ten biggest clones take up about 30%. Material for sequencing was peripheral blood. These TCRs come from a woman aged 80 or over with acute or convalescent COVID-19. The CDR3 runs from the conserved cysteine through the conserved F or W. Rows give clone size only sometimes, using once, few, many, or a class for an expanded clone.

size | J | V | CDR3
. | TRBJ1-4 | TRBV9 | CASSSRRLGGEKLFF
few | TRBJ1-1 | TRBV5-6 | CASSFLRTEAFF
few | TRBJ1-2 | TRBV29-1 | CSVVGEDFGYTF
. | TRBJ2-7 | TRBV7-2 | CASSLGGSGSYEQYF
. | TRBJ1-6 | TRBV25-1 | CASSGRQLMSYNSPLHF
. | TRBJ1-1 | TRBV28 | CASSLLGGGLSEAFF
. | TRBJ1-1 | TRBV19 | CASSIMGQGARTEAFF
. | TRBJ1-1 | TRBV29-1 | CSVVPTYPNTEAFF
. | TRBJ2-1 | TRBV6-2/TRBV6-3 | CASSRLAGGDNEQFF
. | TRBJ2-3 | TRBV24-1 | CATSRRGQGFTDTQYF
. | TRBJ2-3 | TRBV7-2 | CASSARVAGGDTDTQYF
. | TRBJ2-3 | TRBV7-2 | CASSYSGERRTDTQYF
. | TRBJ1-1 | TRBV7-2 | CASSTQGNTEAFF
. | TRBJ1-1 | TRBV27 | CASSFYRGTEAFF
once | TRBJ1-3 | TRBV4-3 | CASSEASQGPYSGNTIYF
. | TRBJ2-5 | TRBV5-1 | CASSPTGTTETQYF
. | TRBJ2-7 | TRBV3-1/TRBV3-2 | CASSSLGGAYEQYF
. | TRBJ1-2 | TRBV24-1 | CATSDARGGNYGYTF
. | TRBJ1-2 | TRBV4-3 | CASSQTRVLYGYTF
. | TRBJ2-3 | TRBV5-1 | CASSLVPGQVDTQYF
few | TRBJ2-7 | TRBV27 | CASSFLSYEQYF
. | TRBJ1-3 | TRBV9 | CASSVEQGWGNTIYF
. | TRBJ2-1 | TRBV19 | CASSIGDRYNEQFF
. | TRBJ2-1 | TRBV15 | CATSRDWGGTEQFF
few | TRBJ1-1 | TRBV20-1 | CSALSSGAFF
few | TRBJ1-1 | TRBV20-1 | CSARPNTEAFF
. | TRBJ2-1 | TRBV4-3 | CASSQPGLSQFF
. | TRBJ2-6 | TRBV10-3 | CAIKGQGHLSGANVLTF
. | TRBJ2-7 | TRBV28 | CASSLRGPSYEQYF
few | TRBJ2-5 | TRBV7-8 | CASSLQETQYF
few | TRBJ1-5 | TRBV7-9 | CASSRTVGQPQHF
few | TRBJ2-7 | TRBV5-1 | CASSARGTGGPSYEQYF
few | TRBJ1-1 | TRBV10-3 | CAIRRGQNTEAFF
. | TRBJ2-6 | TRBV28 | CASSSASGTLSGANVLTF
. | TRBJ1-5 | TRBV7-8 | CASSLGAGGNQPQHF
. | TRBJ2-3 | TRBV13 | CASSLAAGFGTDTQYF
. | TRBJ1-1 | TRBV5-4 | CASSGIYRGSGTEAFF
. | TRBJ1-2 | TRBV14 | CASSQRGNGYTF
. | TRBJ2-7 | TRBV29-1 | CSVKSSGNYEQYF
. | TRBJ2-1 | TRBV6-4 | CASSPLAGNWNEQFF
few | TRBJ1-6 | TRBV2 | CASRGASYNSPLHF
. | TRBJ2-7 | TRBV5-1 | CASRPPLAGGKYEQYF
. | TRBJ2-1 | TRBV7-6 | CASSLRASGTYNEQFF
. | TRBJ2-7 | TRBV28 | CASSTQGGAYEQYF
. | TRBJ1-1 | TRBV5-4 | CASSLVGQGATEAFF
. | TRBJ1-5 | TRBV28 | CASIGGASYGPQHF
. | TRBJ2-4 | TRBV3-1/TRBV3-2 | CASSQGATGAKNIQYF
. | TRBJ2-3 | TRBV5-1 | CASSAQGTDTQYF